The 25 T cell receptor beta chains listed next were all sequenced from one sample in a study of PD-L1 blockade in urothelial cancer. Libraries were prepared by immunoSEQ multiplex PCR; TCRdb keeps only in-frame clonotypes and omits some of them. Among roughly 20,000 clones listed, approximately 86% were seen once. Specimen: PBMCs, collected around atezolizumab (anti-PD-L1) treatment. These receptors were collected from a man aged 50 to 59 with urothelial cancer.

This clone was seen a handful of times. CDR3 sequence reads: CASSHRGAYEQYF. The CDR3 nucleotides read TGTGCCAGCAGTCACAGGGGGGCCTACGAGCAGTACTTC. The chain has TRBV25-1 and TRBJ2-7, with TRBD1 matching over 8 bases. The V gene's germline CDR1 is MGHDK and CDR2 SYGVNS. This CDR3 is 13 amino acids long. J lost 2 bases, V lost 5 bases, and 2 bases had no gene match.

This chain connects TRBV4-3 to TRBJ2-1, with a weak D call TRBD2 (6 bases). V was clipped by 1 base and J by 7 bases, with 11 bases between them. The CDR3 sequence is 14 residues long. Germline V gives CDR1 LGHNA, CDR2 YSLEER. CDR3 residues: CASSQGSSVNEQFF. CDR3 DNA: TGCGCCAGCAGCCAAGGATCTAGCGTAAATGAGCAGTTCTTC.

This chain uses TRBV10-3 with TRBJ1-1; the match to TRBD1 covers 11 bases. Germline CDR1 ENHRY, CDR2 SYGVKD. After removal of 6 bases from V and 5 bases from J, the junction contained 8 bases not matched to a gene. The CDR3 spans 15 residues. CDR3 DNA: TGTGCCATCAGGGGGACAGGGGGTAAAGCTACTGAAGCTTTCTTT. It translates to CAIRGTGGKATEAFF.

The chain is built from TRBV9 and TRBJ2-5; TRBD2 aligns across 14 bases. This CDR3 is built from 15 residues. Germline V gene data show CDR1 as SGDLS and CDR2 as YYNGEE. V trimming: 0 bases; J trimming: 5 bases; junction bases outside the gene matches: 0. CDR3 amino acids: CASSVGTSGRETQYF. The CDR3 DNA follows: TGTGCCAGCAGCGTAGGGACTAGCGGGAGGGAGACCCAGTACTTC.

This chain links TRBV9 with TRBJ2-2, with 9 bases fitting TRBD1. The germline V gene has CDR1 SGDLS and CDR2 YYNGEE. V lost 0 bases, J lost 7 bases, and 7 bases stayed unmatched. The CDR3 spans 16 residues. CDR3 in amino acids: CASSVDNRGLGGELFF. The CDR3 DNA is TGTGCCAGCAGCGTAGACAACAGGGGGCTGGGCGGGGAGCTGTTTTTT. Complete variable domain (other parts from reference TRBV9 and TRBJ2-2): DSGVTQTPKHLITATGQRVTLRCSPRSGDLSVYWYQQSLDQGLQFLIQYYNGEERAKGNILERFSAQQFPDLHSELNLSSLELGDSALYFCASSVDNRGLGGELFFGEGSRLTVL.

CDR3 in amino acids: CATSSRTSGYEQYF. The CDR3 DNA is TGTGCCACCAGCTCAAGGACTAGCGGCTACGAGCAGTACTTC. The gene calls are TRBV15 and TRBJ2-7; 10 bases agree with TRBD2. The CDR3 runs 14 residues. The germline V gene has CDR1 LNHNV and CDR2 YYDKDF (reference sequence). With 5 bases clipped from V and 3 bases from J, the junction kept 4 bases outside the gene matches.

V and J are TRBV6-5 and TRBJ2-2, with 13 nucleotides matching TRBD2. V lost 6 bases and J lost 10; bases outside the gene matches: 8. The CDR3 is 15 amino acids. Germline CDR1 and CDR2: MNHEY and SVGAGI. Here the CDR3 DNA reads TGTGCCAGCAGGCGCGGGACTAGCGGGGTGAAGGAGCTGTTTTTT. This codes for CASRRGTSGVKELFF.

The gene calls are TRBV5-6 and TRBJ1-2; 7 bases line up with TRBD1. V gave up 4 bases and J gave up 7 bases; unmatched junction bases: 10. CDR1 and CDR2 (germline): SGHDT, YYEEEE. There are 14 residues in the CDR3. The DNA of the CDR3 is TGTGCCAGCAGCATATGGACAGGTCGAGGTGGCTACACCTTC. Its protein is CASSIWTGRGGYTF.

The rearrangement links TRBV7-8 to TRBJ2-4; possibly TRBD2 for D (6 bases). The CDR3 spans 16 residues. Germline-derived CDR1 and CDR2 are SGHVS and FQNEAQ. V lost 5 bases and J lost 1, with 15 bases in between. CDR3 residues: CASSPTGVSAKNIQYF. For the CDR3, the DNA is TGTGCCAGCAGCCCAACGGGGGTTTCTGCCAAAAACATTCAGTACTTC.

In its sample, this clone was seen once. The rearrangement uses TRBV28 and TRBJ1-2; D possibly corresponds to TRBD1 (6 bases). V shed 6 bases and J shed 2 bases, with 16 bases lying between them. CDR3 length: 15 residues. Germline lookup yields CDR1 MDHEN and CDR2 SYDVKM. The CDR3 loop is CASRATGTRNYGYTF. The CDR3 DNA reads TGTGCCAGCAGAGCTACCGGGACACGGAACTATGGCTACACCTTC.

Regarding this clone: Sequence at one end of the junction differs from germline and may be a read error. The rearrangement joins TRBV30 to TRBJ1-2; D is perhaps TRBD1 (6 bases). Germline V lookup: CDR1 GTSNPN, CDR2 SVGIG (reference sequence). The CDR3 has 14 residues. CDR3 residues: CAWSKGGSSYDYTF. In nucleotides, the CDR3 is TGTGCCTGGAGCAAAGGGGGATCTAGCTATGACTACACCTTC.

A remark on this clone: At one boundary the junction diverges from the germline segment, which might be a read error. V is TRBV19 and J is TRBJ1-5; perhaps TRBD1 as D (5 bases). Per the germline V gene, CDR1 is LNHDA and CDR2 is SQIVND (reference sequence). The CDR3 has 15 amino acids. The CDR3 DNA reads TGTACCAGTAGTATATCGGGGGGAGTCAGGCAGCCCCAGCATTTT. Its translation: CTSSISGGVRQPQHF. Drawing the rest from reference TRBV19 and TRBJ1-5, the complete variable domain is DGGITQSPKYLFRKEGQNVTLSCEQNLNHDAMYWYRQDPGQGLRLIYYSQIVNDFQKGDIAEGYSVSREKKESFPLTVTSAQKNPTAFYLCTSSISGGVRQPQHFGDGTRLSIL.

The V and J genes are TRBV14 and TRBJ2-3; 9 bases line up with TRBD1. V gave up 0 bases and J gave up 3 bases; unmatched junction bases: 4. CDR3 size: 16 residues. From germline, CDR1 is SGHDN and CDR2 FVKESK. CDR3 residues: CASSQEQGAGTDTQYF. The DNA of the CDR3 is TGTGCCAGCAGCCAAGAACAGGGGGCGGGGACAGATACGCAGTATTTT.

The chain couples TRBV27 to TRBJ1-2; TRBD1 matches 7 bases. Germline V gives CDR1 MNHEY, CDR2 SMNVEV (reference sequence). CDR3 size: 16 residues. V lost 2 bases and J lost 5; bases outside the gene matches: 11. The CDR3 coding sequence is TGTGCCAGCAGTTTAAGGTCAACGGACAGGCTGTATGGCTACACCTTC. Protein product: CASSLRSTDRLYGYTF.

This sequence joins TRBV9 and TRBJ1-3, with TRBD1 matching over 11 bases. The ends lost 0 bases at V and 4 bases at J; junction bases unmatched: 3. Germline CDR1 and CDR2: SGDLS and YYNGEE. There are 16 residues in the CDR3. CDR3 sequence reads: CASSVADRGLGNTIYF. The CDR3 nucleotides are TGTGCCAGCAGCGTAGCGGACAGGGGGCTGGGAAACACCATATATTTT.

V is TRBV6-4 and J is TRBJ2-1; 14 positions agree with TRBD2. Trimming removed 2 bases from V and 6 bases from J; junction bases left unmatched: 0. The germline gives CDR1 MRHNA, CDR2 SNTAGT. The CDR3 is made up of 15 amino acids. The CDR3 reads CASSDGTSGGNEQFF. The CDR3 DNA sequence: TGTGCCAGCAGTGACGGGACTAGCGGGGGCAATGAGCAGTTCTTC.

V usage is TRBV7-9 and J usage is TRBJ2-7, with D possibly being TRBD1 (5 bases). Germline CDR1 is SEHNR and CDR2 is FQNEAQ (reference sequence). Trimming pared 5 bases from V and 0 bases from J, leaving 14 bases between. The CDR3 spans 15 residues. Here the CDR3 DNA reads TGTGCCAGCAGCCCCCGAGACAGCATCTCCTACGAGCAGTACTTC. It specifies CASSPRDSISYEQYF.

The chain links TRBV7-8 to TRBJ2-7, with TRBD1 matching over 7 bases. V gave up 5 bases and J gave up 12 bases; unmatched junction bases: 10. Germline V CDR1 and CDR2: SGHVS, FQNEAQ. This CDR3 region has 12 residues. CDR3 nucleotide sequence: TGTGCCAGCAGCACCAACAGGGGTAGTACGTACTTC. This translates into CASSTNRGSTYF.

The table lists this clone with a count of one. The CDR3 sequence: CASLLPAGELFF. The CDR3 bases are TGTGCAAGTCTCCTGCCGGCCGGGGAGCTGTTTTTT. The chain combines TRBV12-2 with TRBJ2-2; the D call in the table, TRBD2, was not verified against the DNA. TRBV12-2 is a pseudogene locus. The CDR3 length is 12 residues.

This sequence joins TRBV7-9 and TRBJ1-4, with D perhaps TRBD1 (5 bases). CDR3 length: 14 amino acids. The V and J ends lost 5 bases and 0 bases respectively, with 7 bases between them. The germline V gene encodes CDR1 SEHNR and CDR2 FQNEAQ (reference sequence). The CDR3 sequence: CASSPGTTNEKLFF. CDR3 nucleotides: TGTGCCAGCAGCCCAGGGACAACTAATGAAAAACTGTTTTTT.

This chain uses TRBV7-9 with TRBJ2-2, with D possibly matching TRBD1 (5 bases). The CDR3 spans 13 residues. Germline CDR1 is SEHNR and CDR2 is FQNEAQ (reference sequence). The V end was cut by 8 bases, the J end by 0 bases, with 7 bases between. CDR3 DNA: TGTGCCAGCGGACACCCGAACACCGGGGAGCTGTTTTTT. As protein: CASGHPNTGELFF. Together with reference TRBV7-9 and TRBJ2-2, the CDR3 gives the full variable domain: DTGVSQNPRHKITKRGQNVTFRCDPISEHNRLYWYRQTLGQGPEFLTYFQNEAQLEKSRLLSDRFSAERPKGSFSTLEIQRTEQGDSAMYLCASGHPNTGELFFGEGSRLTVL.

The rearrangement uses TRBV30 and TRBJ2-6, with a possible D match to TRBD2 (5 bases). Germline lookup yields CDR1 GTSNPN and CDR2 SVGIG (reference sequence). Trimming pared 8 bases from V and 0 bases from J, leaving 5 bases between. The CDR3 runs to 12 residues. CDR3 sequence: CARDSGANVLTF. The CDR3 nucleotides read TGTGCCCGGGACTCTGGGGCCAACGTCCTGACTTTC. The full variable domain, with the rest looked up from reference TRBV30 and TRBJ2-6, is SQTIHQWPATLVQPVGSPLSLECTVEGTSNPNLYWYRQAAGRGLQLLFYSVGIGQISSEVPQNLSASRPQDRQFILSSKKLLLSDSGFYLCARDSGANVLTFGAGSRLTVL.

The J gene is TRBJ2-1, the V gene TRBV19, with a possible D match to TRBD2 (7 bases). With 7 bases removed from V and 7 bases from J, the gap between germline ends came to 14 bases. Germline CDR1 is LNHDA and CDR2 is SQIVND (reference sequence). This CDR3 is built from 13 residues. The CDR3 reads CASKARGGNEQFF. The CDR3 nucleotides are TGTGCCAGTAAGGCCAGGGGAGGGAATGAGCAGTTCTTC.

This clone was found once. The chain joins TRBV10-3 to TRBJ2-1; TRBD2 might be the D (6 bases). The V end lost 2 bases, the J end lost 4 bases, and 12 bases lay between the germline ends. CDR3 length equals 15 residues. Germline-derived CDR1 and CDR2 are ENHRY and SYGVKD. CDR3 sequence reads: CAISEMGEVYNEQFF. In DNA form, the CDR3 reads TGTGCCATCAGTGAGATGGGGGAGGTTTACAATGAGCAGTTCTTC.

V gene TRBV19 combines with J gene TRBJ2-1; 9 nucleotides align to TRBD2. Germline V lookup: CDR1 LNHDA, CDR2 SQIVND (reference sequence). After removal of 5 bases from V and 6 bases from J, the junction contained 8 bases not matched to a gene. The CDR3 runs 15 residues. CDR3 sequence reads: CASSAVAGAGNEQFF. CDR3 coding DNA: TGTGCCAGTAGTGCCGTAGCGGGGGCTGGCAATGAGCAGTTCTTC.